The present entry profiles one T cell receptor beta chain with its context. The sample is drawn from a study of blood T cell repertoires in COVID-19. Only in-frame clones appear in the TCRdb table, and some are missing; sequencing was by immunoSEQ multiplex PCR. The data contain 60,000 or so clones, roughly nine tenths of them seen just once; the ten biggest clones take up approximately 8.4%. There are 16 residues in the CDR3. Germline V gene sequence: CDR1 SGHVS, CDR2 FNYEAQ. Trimming at V came to 5 bases and at J to 2 bases, leaving 12 bases not matched to a gene. This TCR was recovered from a woman aged 70-85 years with active COVID-19. The specimen sequenced was peripheral blood. The chain combines TRBV7-6 with TRBJ2-7; 7 bases match TRBD2. CDR3 coding DNA: TGTGCCAGCAGCCTATTGGCGGGAGCCGAAGCCTACGAGCAGTACTTC. This encodes CASSLLAGAEAYEQYF.